This TCR beta chain appears in the sequencing data of a study of T cell responses to AZD1222 COVID-19 vaccine. Profiled with immunoSEQ multiplex PCR; TCRdb holds only in-frame clones, not every one. Among 95,000 to 110,000 clones, roughly 90% were seen once, and the ten largest hold about 8.1%. Note on this clone: Its target is not known.

CDR1 and CDR2 (germline): SGHKS, YYEKEE (reference sequence). The J segment lost 6 bases and the V segment lost 0 bases, leaving 2 bases of the junction unmatched. This CDR3 contains 13 residues. Regarding the study as a whole: After two AZD1222 doses, spike-specific TCR breadth and depth rose versus day 0.

Source: peripheral blood, taken 28 days after the second AZD1222 dose. The J gene is TRBJ1-1, the V gene TRBV5-5; 7 nucleotides match TRBD1. This TCR was recovered from an adult who received the AZD1222 COVID-19 vaccine. The CDR3 coding sequence is TGTGCCAGCAGCTTGGCGCAGGGGGCTGAAGCTTTCTTT. Protein sequence: CASSLAQGAEAFF.